Listed below are T cell receptor beta chains from one sample, sequenced in a study of blood T cells in healthy people across ages. Using its own MiXCR run on the 5' RACE reads, TCRdb lists one record per CDR3 protein. The repertoire holds approximately 290,000 distinct CDR3 sequences, about 25% seen once, with approximately 29% in the top ten. The sample comprised blood. These receptors all come from a woman aged 65 to 85 in good health. Both conserved end residues are part of each CDR3. Each record gives: D gene, V gene, clone size, J gene, CDR3 protein, CDR3 DNA. A D gene is named only where the DNA matches it firmly. Expanded clones get a size class; other rows say once, few or many, or leave the size out.

TRBD1,TRBV6-5,NA,TRBJ1-2,CASTYTGAGNGYTF,TGTGCCAGTACTTATACAGGGGCCGGTAATGGCTACACCTTC
TRBD2,TRBV5-1,NA,TRBJ2-5,CASSLEGVAGKETQYF,TGCGCCAGCAGCTTGGAAGGGGTAGCGGGGAAGGAGACCCAGTACTTC
NA,TRBV20-1,few,TRBJ2-3,CSALQTVTDTQYF,TGCAGTGCCCTCCAGACCGTCACAGATACGCAGTATTTT
TRBD2,TRBV20-1,few,TRBJ2-7,CSARLAGAPYEQYF,TGCAGTGCGAGACTAGCGGGAGCACCTTACGAGCAGTACTTC
NA,TRBV4-3,NA,TRBJ1-2,CASSKGGDRGGYTF,TGCGCCAGCAGCAAGGGGGGGGATCGAGGAGGCTACACCTTC
NA,TRBV24-1,NA,TRBJ2-1,CATSGYRGSGHNEQFF,TGTGCCACCAGTGGCTACAGGGGTAGCGGACACAATGAGCAGTTCTTC
NA,TRBV4-1,few,TRBJ2-3,CASSQDGHSTDTQYF,TGCGCCAGCAGCCAAGACGGTCACTCCACAGATACGCAGTATTTT
NA,TRBV10-1,NA,TRBJ2-4,CASSESQGAKNIQYF,TGCGCCAGCAGTGAGTCGCAAGGGGCCAAAAACATTCAGTACTTC
NA,TRBV5-1,few,TRBJ1-2,CAGSSSMVDGYTF,TGCGCCGGCAGCTCCTCGATGGTGGATGGCTACACCTTC
NA,TRBV27,few,TRBJ1-1,CASSFRRWATEAFF,TGTGCCAGCAGTTTTCGGCGATGGGCCACTGAAGCTTTCTTT
TRBD1,TRBV27,NA,TRBJ2-3,CASSLTSPGTGSGTDTQYF,TGTGCCAGCAGTTTGACTTCTCCCGGGACAGGGTCGGGCACAGATACGCAGTATTTT
NA,TRBV5-1,many,TRBJ2-2,CASSLFTGELFF,TGCGCCAGCAGCTTGTTCACCGGGGAGCTGTTTTTT
NA,TRBV7-2,once,TRBJ2-6,CASRPGLGSGANVLTF,TGTGCCAGCAGGCCTGGATTGGGGTCCGGGGCCAACGTCCTGACTTTC
NA,TRBV7-6,few,TRBJ2-5,CASSRRKQETRYF,TGTGCCAGCAGCCGCCGAAAACAAGAGACCCGGTACTTC
NA,TRBV28,few,TRBJ2-1,CASRLARSYNEQFF,TGTGCCAGCAGACTCGCTCGCTCCTACAATGAGCAGTTCTTC
NA,TRBV20-1,NA,TRBJ1-4,CSDTKENEKLFF,TGCAGTGATACAAAAGAGAACGAAAAACTGTTTTTT
TRBD2,TRBV7-3,once,TRBJ2-1,CASSLTGLASHEQFF,TGTGCCAGCAGCTTAACGGGACTAGCGTCCCATGAGCAGTTCTTC
TRBD1,TRBV29-1,NA,TRBJ1-1,CSATGANTEAFF,TGCAGCGCGACAGGGGCGAACACTGAAGCTTTCTTT
NA,TRBV3-1,few,TRBJ2-3,CASSQDLIGTQYF,TGTGCCAGCAGCCAAGATTTGATTGGTACGCAGTATTTT
NA,TRBV4-1,many,TRBJ1-1,CASSQGYSLEYEAFF,TGCGCCAGCAGCCAAGGATACAGTTTGGAATATGAAGCTTTCTTT
TRBD2,TRBV15,NA,TRBJ2-3,CATRPSGRTADTQYF,TGTGCCACCAGGCCTAGCGGGAGGACCGCAGATACGCAGTATTTT
NA,TRBV20-1,NA,TRBJ2-3,CSAPTMGSTDTQYF,TGCAGTGCACCCACTATGGGTAGCACAGATACGCAGTATTTT
TRBD1,TRBV5-6,NA,TRBJ1-6,CASTRTGRDSPLHF,TGTGCCAGCACCCGGACAGGGAGGGATTCACCCCTCCACTTT
NA,TRBV2,NA,TRBJ2-7,CASTKSLGSPSYEQYF,TGTGCCAGCACCAAAAGCCTCGGGAGCCCTTCCTACGAGCAGTACTTC